This TCR beta chain comes out of a study of blood T cells in healthy people across ages. Study findings and constraints: Naive CD4+ cells and diversity were both higher in long-lived donors than in aged donors.

Comments on this clonotype: The target antigen is unknown.

The germline gives CDR1 SGHTA, CDR2 FQGNSA. The CDR3 runs 15 residues. With 5 bases removed from V and 4 bases from J, the gap between germline ends came to 18 bases. Primers used in a second PCR of about 7 to 12 cycles were a sample-barcoded 5' primer and a J-beta primer mix. Per sample, CDR3-containing paired-end reads numbered at least 3 million. TCRdb reprocessed the 5' RACE reads via MiXCR and lists one record per CDR3 protein. The table has approximately 1.5 million distinct CDR3 sequences, roughly 32% seen once; the top ten hold roughly 12%. The sequencing input was blood. The V call is TRBV7-2, the J call TRBJ2-7; possible D gene TRBD1, 5 bases. This clonotype originated in a woman aged 25 to 39 in good health. CDR3 nucleotide sequence: TGTGCCAGCAGCGTGGGTGGGGCTCAGGGTTACGAGCAGTACTTC. Amino acids: CASSVGGAQGYEQYF.